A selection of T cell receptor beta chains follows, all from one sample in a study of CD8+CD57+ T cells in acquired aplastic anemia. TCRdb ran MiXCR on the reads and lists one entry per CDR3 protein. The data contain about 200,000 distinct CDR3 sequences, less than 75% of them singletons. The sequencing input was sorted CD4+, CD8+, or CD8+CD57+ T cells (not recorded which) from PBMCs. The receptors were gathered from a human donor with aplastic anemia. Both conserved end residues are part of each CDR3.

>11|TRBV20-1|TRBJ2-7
CSAERGEEQYF
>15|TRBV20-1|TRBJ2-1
CSARLAGSSYNEQFF
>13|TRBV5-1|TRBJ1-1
CASTEGVVTEAFF
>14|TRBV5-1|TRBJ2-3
CASSPGLSTDTQYF
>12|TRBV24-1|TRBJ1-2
CATSDRGLGYTF
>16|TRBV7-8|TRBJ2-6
CASIPRPYSGANVLTF
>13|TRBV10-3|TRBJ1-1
CAISDKGNTGAFF
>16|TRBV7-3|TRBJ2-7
CASSLSSQGPTYEQYF
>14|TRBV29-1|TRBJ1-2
CSVEDRATQYGYTF
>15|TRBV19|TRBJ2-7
CASSKSGTGIYEQYF
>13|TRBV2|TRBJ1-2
CASSEGSRQTNTF
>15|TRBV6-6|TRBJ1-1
CASSYGGQLNTEAFF